Listed here are 26 T cell receptor beta chains from one sample, sequenced in a study of graft-versus-host responses after intestinal transplantation. Sequencing was performed with immunoSEQ multiplex PCR; in TCRdb, only in-frame clones are kept and a portion is missing. The repertoire has tens of thousands of clones, more than 80% of them found once; the top ten carry roughly 5.5%. This material consisted of PBMCs, taken 650 to 680 days after intestinal transplant. All receptors come from a human patient who received an intestinal transplant, so some T cells may come from the graft donor.

V and J are TRBV6-5 and TRBJ1-2; a possible D gene is TRBD1 (6 bases). Germline V gene sequence: CDR1 MNHEY, CDR2 SVGAGI. The CDR3 runs 14 residues. The V gene lost 0 bases and the J gene lost 1 base, with 6 bases spanning the gap. The CDR3 is CASSYSRGNYGYTF. The CDR3, as DNA: TGTGCCAGCAGTTACTCCAGGGGTAACTATGGCTACACCTTC.

This chain connects TRBV7-8 to TRBJ1-5, with D possibly being TRBD1 (5 bases). Trimming took off 3 bases at V and 6 bases at J, with 9 bases between the two ends. CDR1 and CDR2 (germline): SGHVS, FQNEAQ. The CDR3 sequence is 13 residues long. The CDR3 coding sequence is TGTGCCAGCAGCTTTGGGGGGGGTCAGCCCCAGCATTTT. Protein: CASSFGGGQPQHF.

The chain combines TRBV2 with TRBJ2-7; D uncertain. V shed 2 bases and J shed 3 bases, with 11 bases lying between them. Germline V lookup: CDR1 SNHLY, CDR2 FYNNEI. The CDR3 covers 14 residues. CDR3 region: CASSESDGIYEQYF. In DNA form, the CDR3 reads TGTGCCAGCAGTGAATCGGACGGAATCTACGAGCAGTACTTC.

The rearrangement uses TRBV5-1 and TRBJ1-2, with unresolved D. The germline V gene has CDR1 SGHRS and CDR2 YFSETQ. The CDR3 is 14 amino acids. The V end lost 7 bases, the J end lost 1 base, and 14 bases lay between the germline ends. The CDR3 protein is CASSPGDFNYGYTF. The CDR3, as DNA: TGCGCCAGCTCCCCCGGCGACTTTAACTATGGCTACACCTTC.

The J gene is TRBJ1-1, the V gene TRBV9, with no clear D. Per the germline V gene, CDR1 is SGDLS and CDR2 is YYNGEE. V was clipped by 3 bases and J by 2 bases, with 5 bases between them. This CDR3 is built from 12 residues. CDR3 DNA sequence: TGTGCCAGCAGCGGAGACAACACTGAAGCTTTCTTT. Encoded protein: CASSGDNTEAFF. Full variable domain (missing parts from reference TRBV9 and TRBJ1-1): DSGVTQTPKHLITATGQRVTLRCSPRSGDLSVYWYQQSLDQGLQFLIQYYNGEERAKGNILERFSAQQFPDLHSELNLSSLELGDSALYFCASSGDNTEAFFGQGTRLTVV.

V gene TRBV9 combines with J gene TRBJ1-3, with TRBD1 matching 8 bases. This CDR3 has 14 amino acids. CDR1 SGDLS and CDR2 YYNGEE come from the germline V gene. J gave up 2 bases and V 3 bases, and 1 base lay outside the gene matches. In DNA form, the CDR3 reads TGTGCCAGCAGCGAACAGGGGGCTGGAAACACCATATATTTT. This translates into CASSEQGAGNTIYF.

The chain combines TRBV7-9 with TRBJ2-7, with 14 bases that match TRBD2. The CDR3 is made up of 16 amino acids. CDR1 and CDR2 from the germline V gene are SEHNR and FQNEAQ (reference sequence). With 3 bases clipped from V and 2 bases from J, the junction kept 3 bases outside the gene matches. This CDR3 is CASSFETSGGAYEQYF. The CDR3 DNA sequence: TGTGCCAGCAGCTTCGAGACTAGCGGGGGGGCCTACGAGCAGTACTTC.

The J gene is TRBJ2-1, the V gene TRBV7-2, with D tentatively TRBD2 (6 bases). V was clipped by 5 bases and J by 3 bases, with 14 bases between them. Per germline, CDR1 SGHTA and CDR2 FQGNSA. The CDR3 sequence is 15 residues long. CDR3 loop: CASSRVAGFYNEQFF. CDR3 DNA: TGTGCCAGCAGCCGCGTTGCGGGGTTCTACAATGAGCAGTTCTTC.

V and J are TRBV9 and TRBJ2-5; D possibly corresponds to TRBD2 (6 bases). This CDR3 comprises 14 residues. Germline V gives CDR1 SGDLS, CDR2 YYNGEE. Between the trimmed V and J ends, which lost 2 bases and 1 base, there was a span of 9 bases. CDR3 amino acids: CASSVGTFQETQYF. The CDR3, as DNA: TGTGCCAGCAGCGTTGGGACTTTCCAAGAGACCCAGTACTTC.

The rearrangement uses TRBV5-8 and TRBJ2-1; 9 bases are shared with TRBD1. This CDR3 comprises 16 residues. Germline CDR1 is SGHTS and CDR2 is YDEGEE. Trimming removed 2 bases from V and 6 bases from J; junction bases left unmatched: 9. CDR3 region: CASSLPAGTGSNEQFF. In DNA form, the CDR3 reads TGTGCCAGCAGCTTACCCGCCGGGACAGGGAGCAATGAGCAGTTCTTC.

The chain recombines TRBV4-1 with TRBJ2-7, with D possibly being TRBD1 or TRBD2 (5 bases each). The germline V and J ends were trimmed by 2 bases and 3 bases, with 17 bases remaining between them. Germline V gives CDR1 MGHRA, CDR2 YSYEKL. The CDR3 length is 16 residues. The DNA of the CDR3 is TGCGCCAGCAGCCAACGGGACGGAGTAAACCACTACGAGCAGTACTTC. It specifies CASSQRDGVNHYEQYF.

The gene calls are TRBV6-5 and TRBJ2-3, with 9 bases fitting TRBD2. This CDR3 region has 14 residues. Germline CDR1 and CDR2: MNHEY and SVGAGI. Unmatched junction bases numbered 3, after V lost 2 bases and J lost 6 bases. The CDR3 protein is CASSYASGTDTQYF. CDR3 DNA: TGTGCCAGCAGTTACGCTAGCGGGACTGATACGCAGTATTTT.

This rearrangement joins TRBV14 to TRBJ1-1; D gene unclear. This CDR3 is 15 amino acids long. Germline CDR1 is SGHDN and CDR2 is FVKESK. V was shortened by 1 base and J by 1 base, with 10 bases between the two germline ends. The CDR3 sequence: CASSQGPGGNTEAFF. The CDR3 region has the DNA TGTGCCAGCAGCCAAGGCCCCGGTGGGAACACTGAAGCTTTCTTT.

This clone was seen only a few times. The V call is TRBV7-2, the J call TRBJ2-2, with D possibly called TRBD1 or TRBD2 (5 bases each). Trimming shortened V by 5 bases and J by 0 bases, and 10 bases separated the two germline ends. Looked up from germline, CDR1 is SGHTA and CDR2 is FQGNSA. This CDR3 comprises 15 residues. The CDR3 protein is CASSRDVANTGELFF. CDR3 coding DNA: TGTGCCAGCAGCAGGGACGTCGCGAACACCGGGGAGCTGTTTTTT.

This chain joins TRBV7-3 and TRBJ2-1; TRBD1 aligns across 9 bases. This CDR3 is built from 15 residues. The germline V gene encodes CDR1 SGHTA and CDR2 FQGTGA. The trim removed 5 bases at V and 6 bases at J, leaving 8 bases unmatched. The CDR3 region is CASSPGTGSFNEQFF. CDR3 DNA sequence: TGTGCCAGCAGCCCCGGGACAGGGTCGTTCAATGAGCAGTTCTTC.

The chain has TRBV9 and TRBJ2-3; D gene uncertain. In germline, CDR1 is SGDLS, CDR2 YYNGEE. The V end was cut by 7 bases, the J end by 5 bases, with 8 bases between. The CDR3 loop spans 11 amino acids. Here the CDR3 DNA reads TGTGCCAGCTGTTGTCTAGATACGCAGTATTTT. It yields the protein CASCCLDTQYF.

This chain uses TRBV7-9 with TRBJ2-1; 12 bases match TRBD2. The germline V gene encodes CDR1 SEHNR and CDR2 FQNEAQ (reference sequence). J was trimmed by 4 bases and V by 5 bases; bases with no gene match: 3. The CDR3 is made up of 15 amino acids. CDR3 DNA: TGTGCCAGCAGCCTCGGACTAGCGGGGTACAATGAGCAGTTCTTC. Its protein product is CASSLGLAGYNEQFF.

The gene calls are TRBV6-4 and TRBJ1-5; D remains ambiguous. V was cut by 3 bases and J by 6 bases, with 9 bases left in between. CDR3 size: 13 residues. CDR1 MRHNA and CDR2 SNTAGT come from the germline V gene. Here the CDR3 reads CASSEGLGQPQHF. The CDR3 DNA sequence: TGTGCCAGCAGTGAGGGGTTAGGTCAGCCCCAGCATTTT.

The chain couples TRBV10-3 to TRBJ1-1, with TRBD1 matching over 9 bases. Trimming removed 7 bases from V and 5 bases from J; junction bases left unmatched: 20. CDR1 is ENHRY, CDR2 SYGVKD, per germline. There are 18 residues in the CDR3. The CDR3 nucleotides read TGTGCCATCAACAGGGACAGGGTCAACTCAGGCGTGGGGACTGAAGCTTTCTTT. Protein: CAINRDRVNSGVGTEAFF.

The rearrangement links TRBV6-6 to TRBJ1-2; D gene ambiguous. The CDR3 has 11 residues. The germline CDR1 and CDR2 sequences are MNHNY and SVGAGI (reference sequence). V was pared by 10 bases and J by 5 bases, with 11 bases between. The CDR3: CAISGDYGYTF. The CDR3 DNA is TGTGCCATATCCGGGGATTATGGCTACACCTTC.

The rearrangement uses TRBV20-1 and TRBJ2-5; D unresolved. Germline V gene lookup returns CDR1 DFQATT and CDR2 SNEGSKA (reference sequence). The CDR3 spans 9 residues. CDR3 sequence reads: CRVGETQYF. As DNA, the CDR3 is TGCAGGGTGGGGGAGACCCAGTACTTC.

The chain links TRBV5-1 to TRBJ1-3, with D hard to call. The CDR3 is made up of 14 amino acids. Trimming cost V 5 bases and J 0 bases, with 9 bases left between them. The germline V gene has CDR1 SGHRS and CDR2 YFSETQ. This CDR3 is CASRFRDSGNTIYF. The CDR3 DNA reads TGCGCCAGCAGGTTCCGAGACTCTGGAAACACCATATATTTT.

The rearrangement joins TRBV7-8 to TRBJ2-1; possible D gene TRBD2, 6 bases. Trimming pared 0 bases from V and 8 bases from J, leaving 17 bases between. This CDR3 is 16 amino acids long. CDR1 and CDR2 (germline): SGHVS, FQNEAQ. The DNA for the CDR3 is TGTGCCAGCAGCTTAGCATCCTATCCGGGACTCGATGAGCAGTTCTTC. This encodes CASSLASYPGLDEQFF.

The CDR3 loop reads CASSLGDHAAGYGYTF. CDR3 DNA: TGTGCCAGCAGCTTAGGAGATCACGCGGCCGGGTATGGCTACACCTTC. The chain is built from TRBV11-2 and TRBJ1-2, with D unresolved. CDR3 size: 16 residues. Germline V CDR1 and CDR2: SGHAT, FQNNGV. The germline V and J ends were trimmed by 1 base and 5 bases, with 17 bases remaining between them.

V and J are TRBV6-5 and TRBJ2-5; D remains ambiguous. The CDR3 runs 13 residues. Trimming cost V 0 bases and J 3 bases, with 5 bases left between them. Germline lookup yields CDR1 MNHEY and CDR2 SVGAGI. CDR3 sequence reads: CASSYSVEETQYF. The CDR3, as DNA: TGTGCCAGCAGTTACTCAGTAGAAGAGACCCAGTACTTC.

The chain employs TRBV29-1 and TRBJ2-1; maybe TRBD2 (6 bases). This CDR3 is 12 amino acids long. Germline values: CDR1 SQVTM, CDR2 ANQGSEA. The V and J ends lost 5 bases and 5 bases respectively, with 10 bases between them. The CDR3 nucleotides read TGCAGCGTTTCGGAGGGGCACAATGAGCAGTTCTTC. Protein product: CSVSEGHNEQFF.